The 28 T cell receptor beta chains below all came from one sample that was sequenced in a study of control samples from healthy donors and cancer patients. Sequencing was performed with immunoSEQ multiplex PCR; in TCRdb, only in-frame clones are kept and a portion is missing. The table lists some 140,000 clones, roughly 92% of them singletons, with roughly 12% in the top ten. The source material was blood. The source is a young man in good health.

The chain combines TRBV30 with TRBJ2-7; TRBD2 aligns across 8 bases. Germline lookup yields CDR1 GTSNPN and CDR2 SVGIG (reference sequence). With V trimmed by 4 bases and J by 2 bases, 7 bases remained unmatched. CDR3 size: 14 residues. CDR3 bases: TGTGCCTGGATGAGTAGCGGGATTGCCTACGAGCAGTACTTC. Protein sequence: CAWMSSGIAYEQYF.

The chain is built from TRBV29-1 and TRBJ2-1; 7 bases align to TRBD1. The length of the CDR3 is 13 residues. Per germline, CDR1 SQVTM and CDR2 ANQGSEA. Germline trimming cut 7 bases from V and 7 bases from J; bases unmatched to any gene: 10. The chain's CDR3 is CSASTGWTNEQFF. For the CDR3, the DNA is TGCAGCGCTTCGACAGGGTGGACGAATGAGCAGTTCTTC.

This rearrangement joins TRBV9 to TRBJ1-3; TRBD1 matches at 7 bases. The germline gives CDR1 SGDLS, CDR2 YYNGEE. Trimming took 3 bases from V and 1 from J; bases not matched to a gene: 10. This CDR3 is 17 amino acids long. The CDR3 nucleotides read TGTGCCAGCAGCGCCCCAGGGGGGGGGAAATCTGGAAACACCATATATTTT. Protein: CASSAPGGGKSGNTIYF.

This rearrangement joins TRBV6-5 to TRBJ1-2; maybe TRBD1 (6 bases). The germline V and J ends were trimmed by 4 bases and 1 base, with 13 bases remaining between them. The germline V gene has CDR1 MNHEY and CDR2 SVGAGI. The CDR3 spans 15 residues. The CDR3 nucleotides are TGTGCCAGCAGTTTAACAGGGAAAGATAACTATGGCTACACCTTC. This translates into CASSLTGKDNYGYTF.

The rearrangement joins TRBV6-5 to TRBJ1-1; TRBD1 might be the D (6 bases). Germline V gene lookup returns CDR1 MNHEY and CDR2 SVGAGI. Trimming pared 7 bases from V and 7 bases from J, leaving 22 bases between. This CDR3 region has 15 residues. In nucleotides, the CDR3 is TGTGCCAGCACCCCAAAGTGGGGGGCGCGGGGTGAAGCTTTCTTT. Encoded protein: CASTPKWGARGEAFF.

This clone was counted once. The chain is built from TRBV4-1 and TRBJ2-1; D gene unclear. The CDR3 is made up of 14 amino acids. V was clipped by 2 bases and J by 6 bases, with 11 bases between them. CDR1 and CDR2 from the germline V gene are MGHRA and YSYEKL. In DNA, the CDR3 is TGCGCCAGCAGCCAATTCGGTTGGGGCAATGAGCAGTTCTTC. Translated: CASSQFGWGNEQFF.

The chain carries TRBV30 and TRBJ2-5, with D perhaps TRBD1 or TRBD2 (5 bases each). The germline V gene has CDR1 GTSNPN and CDR2 SVGIG (reference sequence). The CDR3 is 11 amino acids. V dropped 3 bases and J dropped 7 bases, with 9 bases sitting between them. The CDR3 protein is CAWRGEWTQYF. The DNA for the CDR3 is TGTGCCTGGAGGGGGGAGTGGACCCAGTACTTC.

This chain links TRBV10-2 with TRBJ1-2; 7 nucleotides match TRBD1. The germline V gene encodes CDR1 WSHSY and CDR2 SAAADI. V shed 2 bases, J shed 4 bases, and the junction held 1 base outside the gene matches. The CDR3 runs 13 residues. As DNA, the CDR3 is TGCGCCAGCAGTGAGGCAGGGGGCTATGGCTACACCTTC. As protein: CASSEAGGYGYTF.

This chain joins TRBV30 and TRBJ2-5; D may be TRBD2 (6 bases). With 5 bases removed from V and 5 bases from J, the gap between germline ends came to 21 bases. The CDR3 is 15 residues long. Germline V lookup: CDR1 GTSNPN, CDR2 SVGIG (reference sequence). This chain's CDR3 is CAWGGNISPWETQYF. The CDR3 DNA follows: TGTGCCTGGGGCGGGAACATTTCCCCCTGGGAGACCCAGTACTTC.

The rearrangement uses TRBV3-1 (or the pseudogene TRBV3-2) and TRBJ1-2; 7 bases are shared with TRBD1. The germline V gene encodes CDR1 LGHDT and CDR2 YNNKEL (reference sequence). The CDR3 contains 12 residues. Trimming removed 4 bases from V and 8 bases from J; junction bases left unmatched: 4. CDR3 sequence reads: CASSRQTGGYTF. The CDR3 bases are TGTGCCAGCAGCCGCCAGACAGGGGGCTACACCTTC.

The rearrangement links TRBV14 to TRBJ2-7, with D perhaps matching TRBD1 or TRBD2 (5 bases each). The CDR3 runs to 14 residues. V was trimmed by 4 bases and J by 2 bases, leaving 12 bases between them. Germline V gene lookup returns CDR1 SGHDN and CDR2 FVKESK. The CDR3 DNA sequence: TGTGCCAGCAGCCCCGGGGCGGTTGCCTACGAGCAGTACTTC. This translates into CASSPGAVAYEQYF.

The genes are TRBV6-5 and TRBJ2-1; D ambiguous. The CDR3 extends over 14 amino acids. Trimming removed 7 bases from V and 3 bases from J, with 13 bases in between. From germline, CDR1 is MNHEY and CDR2 SVGAGI. The CDR3 DNA reads as TGTGCCAGCAAGTTGGCCAGGTTCTACAATGAGCAGTTCTTC. This codes for CASKLARFYNEQFF.

The V and J genes are TRBV11-2 and TRBJ1-1; 9 bases agree with TRBD1. CDR3 size: 19 residues. J gave up 4 bases and V 4 bases, and 19 bases lay outside the gene matches. Germline V gives CDR1 SGHAT, CDR2 FQNNGV. In DNA form, the CDR3 reads TGTGCCAGCAGCTCGACCCTTCGACAGGGGGGCTCGCTAGCCACTGAAGCTTTCTTT. The encoded protein is CASSSTLRQGGSLATEAFF.

The chain couples TRBV5-1 to TRBJ1-1; 7 bases agree with TRBD1. J lost 2 bases, V lost 0 bases, and 7 bases had no gene match. The CDR3 totals 16 residues. Germline V gene lookup returns CDR1 SGHRS and CDR2 YFSETQ. The CDR3 DNA reads as TGCGCCAGCAGCTTGGGGGCAGGGGGGATAAACACTGAAGCTTTCTTT. It codes for CASSLGAGGINTEAFF.

This rearrangement joins TRBV21-1 to TRBJ1-1; no DNA check was done on the table's D call, TRBD1. TRBV21-1 is a known pseudogene. The CDR3 runs to 12 residues. The CDR3 DNA sequence: TGTGCCAGCAACAGGGGGGGGTCAGAAGCTTTCTTT. Protein: CASNRGGSEAFF.

The chain combines TRBV5-4 with TRBJ2-7, with 12 bases identical to TRBD2. Trimming removed 7 bases from V and 2 bases from J; junction bases left unmatched: 1. The CDR3 is 13 amino acids. CDR1 and CDR2 (germline): SGHNT, YYREEE (reference sequence). The CDR3 here is CASGLAGTYEQYF. As DNA, the CDR3 is TGTGCCAGCGGACTAGCGGGAACCTACGAGCAGTACTTC.

This clone appeared a single time. V usage is TRBV19 and J usage is TRBJ2-7; 8 positions match TRBD2. Germline assignment: CDR1 LNHDA and CDR2 SQIVND (reference sequence). V lost 1 base, J lost 2 bases, and 10 bases stayed unmatched. This CDR3 spans 17 amino acids. The CDR3 loop is CASSIVGAGGGTYEQYF. The CDR3 coding sequence is TGTGCCAGTAGTATAGTCGGTGCGGGGGGTGGAACCTACGAGCAGTACTTC.

The chain recombines TRBV5-1 with TRBJ1-4; 7 bases map to TRBD1. Trimming removed 4 bases from V and 0 bases from J; junction bases left unmatched: 6. This CDR3 region has 16 residues. Germline V gene sequence: CDR1 SGHRS, CDR2 YFSETQ. CDR3 nucleotide sequence: TGCGCCAGCAGCCTGGGACAGACAACAACTAATGAAAAACTGTTTTTT. Protein: CASSLGQTTTNEKLFF.

V usage is TRBV11-3 and J usage is TRBJ1-1; unclear D gene. The germline V gene has CDR1 SGHNT and CDR2 YENEEA. The CDR3 is made up of 12 amino acids. Trimming shortened V by 3 bases and J by 4 bases, and 6 bases separated the two germline ends. The CDR3, as DNA: TGTGCCAGCAGCTTTGTATCCACTGAAGCTTTCTTT. Its translation is CASSFVSTEAFF.

The V gene is TRBV11-2, the J gene TRBJ2-7, with 7 positions matching TRBD2. This CDR3 contains 15 residues. Germline trimming cut 5 bases from V and 2 bases from J; bases unmatched to any gene: 9. CDR1 and CDR2 (germline): SGHAT, FQNNGV. CDR3 nucleotides: TGTGCCAGCAGCCCCGGGGCTAGCGGAACCTACGAGCAGTACTTC. Amino acids: CASSPGASGTYEQYF.

The chain links TRBV23-1 to TRBJ1-1; 9 bases match TRBD1. TRBV23-1 is reported as an ORF; its role is uncertain. There are 18 residues in the CDR3. Trimming took 2 bases from V and 1 from J; bases not matched to a gene: 11. CDR3 amino acids: CASSQRYRGRPRNTEAFF. The CDR3 coding sequence is TGCGCCAGCAGTCAAAGATACAGGGGGCGCCCCAGGAACACTGAAGCTTTCTTT.

This chain links TRBV9 with TRBJ2-7; tentatively, D is TRBD2 (5 bases). Germline V gives CDR1 SGDLS, CDR2 YYNGEE. The CDR3 sequence is 15 residues long. Trimming stripped 3 bases from V and 6 bases from J, with 19 bases between. CDR3: CASSEDGGPWSEQYF. CDR3 DNA: TGTGCCAGCAGCGAGGACGGAGGCCCTTGGTCCGAGCAGTACTTC.

CDR3 protein: CASSKVEGLNTEAFF. The CDR3 nucleotides read TGTGCCAGCAGCAAAGTCGAGGGGTTGAACACTGAAGCTTTCTTT. The chain joins TRBV21-1 to TRBJ1-1. TRBV21-1 is a pseudogene. This CDR3 spans 15 amino acids.

The genes are TRBV29-1 and TRBJ2-7; D is possibly TRBD1 (5 bases). V was clipped by 0 bases and J by 1 base, with 10 bases between them. The CDR3 has 14 amino acids. Germline values: CDR1 SQVTM, CDR2 ANQGSEA. The CDR3 protein is CSVEEGAGSYEQYF. The CDR3 DNA sequence: TGCAGCGTTGAAGAAGGGGCAGGATCCTACGAGCAGTACTTC.

The V and J genes are TRBV29-1 and TRBJ2-1; TRBD2 agrees at 10 bases. The trim removed 5 bases at V and 9 bases at J, leaving 7 bases unmatched. The length of the CDR3 is 13 residues. The germline V gene has CDR1 SQVTM and CDR2 ANQGSEA. CDR3 nucleotide sequence: TGCAGCGTTTCCCTAGCGGGAGCGGGTGAGCAGTTCTTC. Encoded protein: CSVSLAGAGEQFF.

The chain joins TRBV9 to TRBJ2-1; 9 bases agree with TRBD2. V shed 0 bases and J 9 bases; nucleotides not matched to a gene: 1. CDR3 length equals 13 residues. Per germline, CDR1 SGDLS and CDR2 YYNGEE. As DNA, the CDR3 is TGTGCCAGCAGCGTAGAGGGACTAGCTGAGCAGTTCTTC. It is translated as CASSVEGLAEQFF.

The chain combines TRBV15 with TRBJ1-2; D is undetermined. This CDR3 is built from 14 residues. V was shortened by 1 base and J by 4 bases, with 10 bases between the two germline ends. CDR1 and CDR2 (germline): LNHNV, YYDKDF (reference sequence). The CDR3 nucleotides read TGTGCCACCAGCAGAGGCGCAGGTACCTATGGCTACACCTTC. It specifies CATSRGAGTYGYTF.

This clone was observed a handful of times. The V gene is TRBV2, the J gene TRBJ1-4; TRBD1 matches at 9 bases. Germline V lookup: CDR1 SNHLY, CDR2 FYNNEI. Trimming cost V 5 bases and J 3 bases; bases outside gene matches: 1. The CDR3 runs to 14 residues. CDR3 sequence (DNA): TGTGCCAGCAGTCGGGACAGGGCTAATGAAAAACTGTTTTTT. Residues: CASSRDRANEKLFF.